One sample yielded the 19 T cell receptor beta chains listed below, sequenced in a study of T cell changes during pregnancy in multiple sclerosis. Libraries were prepared by immunoSEQ multiplex PCR; TCRdb keeps only in-frame clonotypes and omits some of them. The sample consists of around 34,000 clones, 85% to 90% of them appearing once. Material: CD8+ T cells from peripheral blood mononuclear cells, obtained after pregnancy. These TCRs come from a female donor with multiple sclerosis, enrolled in a pregnancy study.

J is TRBJ1-1 and V is TRBV12-5, with TRBD1 as a possible D gene (5 bases). The germline gives CDR1 LGHNT, CDR2 FRNRAP. With 8 bases removed from V and 4 bases from J, the gap between germline ends came to 20 bases. This CDR3 has 15 residues. The CDR3 here is CASRPYRIPTTEAFF. CDR3 nucleotide sequence: TGTGCTAGTCGCCCCTACAGGATCCCGACCACTGAAGCTTTCTTT.

The chain is built from TRBV9 and TRBJ2-1; perhaps TRBD2 as D (5 bases). V lost 0 bases and J lost 7, with 20 bases in between. The length of the CDR3 is 17 residues. The V gene's germline CDR1 is SGDLS and CDR2 YYNGEE. This chain's CDR3 is CASSVGWERGMGNEQFF. DNA of the CDR3: TGTGCCAGCAGCGTAGGGTGGGAGAGAGGAATGGGTAATGAGCAGTTCTTC.

V and J are TRBV7-9 and TRBJ1-2, with 9 positions matching TRBD1. The CDR3 length is 17 residues. With 5 bases clipped from V and 2 bases from J, the junction kept 12 bases outside the gene matches. Germline V CDR1 and CDR2: SEHNR, FQNEAQ (reference sequence). The CDR3 reads CASSLRDRVGRNYGYTF. CDR3 nucleotide sequence: TGTGCCAGCAGCCTCCGGGACAGGGTCGGAAGAAACTATGGCTACACCTTC.

The chain joins TRBV29-1 to TRBJ2-7; D might be TRBD1 (6 bases). CDR1 and CDR2 (germline): SQVTM, ANQGSEA. Trimming stripped 4 bases from V and 2 bases from J, with 21 bases between. The CDR3 length is 16 residues. DNA of the CDR3: TGCAGCGTTGGTCATTTTGGGGCAGGGGTGGCCTACGAGCAGTACTTC. Encoded protein: CSVGHFGAGVAYEQYF.

This clone was seen more than once but under ten times. The rearrangement joins TRBV19 to TRBJ1-2; 8 bases agree with TRBD1. The CDR3 loop spans 15 amino acids. Germline trimming cut 4 bases from V and 5 bases from J; bases unmatched to any gene: 9. The germline CDR1 and CDR2 sequences are LNHDA and SQIVND (reference sequence). The DNA for the CDR3 is TGTGCCAGTAGTAGACGGACAGGGAAGAAGTATGGCTACACCTTC. Amino acid sequence: CASSRRTGKKYGYTF.

The chain links TRBV6-5 to TRBJ1-1; D remains unclear. V lost 2 bases and J lost 1, with 8 bases in between. The CDR3 consists of 14 residues. CDR1 is MNHEY and CDR2 is SVGAGI in the germline V gene. This CDR3 reads CASSYHRENTEAFF. DNA for the CDR3: TGTGCCAGCAGTTACCACCGAGAGAACACTGAAGCTTTCTTT.

The table lists this clone with a count of one. This chain connects TRBV4-3 to TRBJ2-1; D perhaps matches TRBD2 (6 bases). V was pared by 0 bases and J by 0 bases, with 9 bases between. There are 16 residues in the CDR3. CDR1 is LGHNA and CDR2 is YSLEER in the germline V gene. This chain's CDR3 is CASSQDTGGSYNEQFF. The CDR3 nucleotides are TGCGCCAGCAGCCAAGATACCGGGGGCTCCTACAATGAGCAGTTCTTC.

The V gene is TRBV19, the J gene TRBJ2-1; TRBD1 matches 8 bases. The CDR3 runs to 17 residues. V shed 0 bases and J 4 bases; nucleotides not matched to a gene: 8. The germline V gene has CDR1 LNHDA and CDR2 SQIVND (reference sequence). This chain's CDR3 is CASSIEGQGAQYNEQFF. As DNA, the CDR3 is TGTGCCAGTAGTATAGAAGGGCAGGGGGCCCAATACAATGAGCAGTTCTTC.

The chain has TRBV9 and TRBJ2-1; D is possibly TRBD2 (5 bases). V shed 3 bases and J shed 12 bases, with 16 bases lying between them. The CDR3 is 13 amino acids. Germline V gene lookup returns CDR1 SGDLS and CDR2 YYNGEE. The CDR3 here is CASSGRVAEGQFF. In nucleotides, the CDR3 is TGTGCCAGCAGCGGAAGAGTAGCTGAGGGGCAGTTCTTC.

The chain employs TRBV9 and TRBJ2-3, with 8 bases aligning to TRBD2. Germline values: CDR1 SGDLS, CDR2 YYNGEE. The junction had 10 bases not matched to a gene; V was cut back by 10 bases and J by 3 bases. CDR3 length: 14 residues. DNA for the CDR3: TGTGCCGCGGGGGGCGGAGGGGCGACAGATACGCAGTATTTT. Protein product: CAAGGGGATDTQYF.

V and J are TRBV27 and TRBJ1-1, with D uncertain. This CDR3 has 14 amino acids. CDR1 and CDR2 (germline): MNHEY, SMNVEV (reference sequence). The V gene lost 1 base and the J gene lost 3 bases, with 9 bases spanning the gap. CDR3 region: CASSLFVGDTEAFF. For the CDR3, the DNA is TGTGCCAGCAGTTTATTTGTCGGGGACACTGAAGCTTTCTTT.

V usage is TRBV9 and J usage is TRBJ2-1, with 14 bases aligning to TRBD2. The trim removed 3 bases at V and 9 bases at J, leaving 8 bases unmatched. The CDR3 is made up of 16 amino acids. The germline V gene has CDR1 SGDLS and CDR2 YYNGEE. CDR3 residues: CASSGPTSGGASEQFF. In DNA, the CDR3 is TGTGCCAGCAGCGGCCCGACTAGCGGGGGGGCCAGTGAGCAGTTCTTC.

This sequence joins TRBV9 and TRBJ2-1; D is perhaps TRBD2 (6 bases). The CDR3 has 15 residues. The ends were cut back, 3 bases at V and 3 bases at J, with 13 bases in the middle. Germline-derived CDR1 and CDR2 are SGDLS and YYNGEE. The CDR3 DNA is TGTGCCAGCAGCGCCTCGGGACTGAACTACAATGAGCAGTTCTTC. It specifies CASSASGLNYNEQFF.

The CDR3 DNA sequence: TGTGCCAGCTCAACTTTACCTTGGGGGCGAGCCTACGAGCAGTACTTC. Translation: CASSTLPWGRAYEQYF. This chain joins TRBV18 and TRBJ2-7, with D possibly TRBD1 on 6 matching bases. The CDR3 has 16 residues. Germline CDR1 KGHSH, CDR2 LQKENI. The V gene lost 5 bases and the J gene lost 2 bases, with 19 bases spanning the gap.

This clone has just one count. The chain carries TRBV13 and TRBJ2-3; TRBD2 aligns across 9 bases. The CDR3 length is 19 residues. Germline CDR1 PRHDT, CDR2 FYEKMQ (reference sequence). The junction had 19 bases not matched to a gene; V was cut back by 5 bases and J by 4 bases. The DNA for the CDR3 is TGTGCCAGCAGCGCCGGTACGATGGACCTTCTAGCGGGGCCAGATACGCAGTATTTT. Translating it yields CASSAGTMDLLAGPDTQYF.

The chain employs TRBV7-2 and TRBJ2-3; TRBD2 is a possible D gene (7 bases). Trimming pared 5 bases from V and 1 base from J, leaving 19 bases between. This CDR3 is built from 17 residues. From germline, CDR1 is SGHTA and CDR2 FQGNSA. CDR3 nucleotides: TGTGCCAGCAGCCTCAACCCCGGGGGGCCGGGCACAGATACGCAGTATTTT. Translating gives CASSLNPGGPGTDTQYF.

The chain has TRBV4-2 and TRBJ1-1; D is uncertain. This CDR3 has 10 residues. Germline CDR1 and CDR2: LGHNA and YNFKEQ. The V and J ends lost 0 bases and 11 bases respectively, with 4 bases between them. The DNA of the CDR3 is TGTGCCAGCAGCCAAGATCCGGCTTTCTTT. Residues: CASSQDPAFF.

The rearrangement joins TRBV2 to TRBJ2-5; D is possibly TRBD2 (5 bases). V was pared by 1 base and J by 1 base, with 7 bases between. This CDR3 region has 14 residues. Germline assignment: CDR1 SNHLY and CDR2 FYNNEI. CDR3 DNA sequence: TGTGCCAGCAGTGAAGGGACTGGCCAAGAGACCCAGTACTTC. It specifies CASSEGTGQETQYF.

The genes are TRBV16 and TRBJ2-1, with D possibly matching TRBD2 (5 bases). V lost 0 bases and J lost 0, with 6 bases in between. The germline CDR1 and CDR2 sequences are KGHSY and FQNENV. CDR3 length: 15 residues. The CDR3 sequence: CASSQSGSSYNEQFF. CDR3 in DNA: TGTGCCAGCAGCCAATCGGGGAGCTCCTACAATGAGCAGTTCTTC.